Below, 14 T cell receptor beta chains from the same sample are listed, as sequenced in a study of shared clonotypes between healthy human individuals. CD45RO-negative, CCR7-selected cells formed the naive CD8 fraction, which excluded terminally differentiated effector memory CD45RA+ cells. The assay was immunoSEQ multiplex PCR, and TCRdb's table has in-frame clones only and misses some. This repertoire shows millions of clones, about 95% found once; its top ten account for 1% to 1.3%. The sample taken for sequencing was naive CD8+ T cells sorted from blood. These TCRs come from a young man in good health.

This chain connects TRBV10-3 to TRBJ2-1, with D possibly being TRBD2 (6 bases). V dropped 10 bases and J dropped 5 bases, with 24 bases sitting between them. CDR3 length equals 16 residues. From germline, CDR1 is ENHRY and CDR2 SYGVKD. For the CDR3, the DNA is TGTGCCACCGCCGACTCTACGAGCGGGCAAAACAATGAGCAGTTCTTC. This codes for CATADSTSGQNNEQFF.

V is TRBV19 and J is TRBJ2-7, with TRBD2 matching 7 bases. V dropped 3 bases and J dropped 2; count of bases not matched to a gene: 19. Germline V gene sequence: CDR1 LNHDA, CDR2 SQIVND (reference sequence). This CDR3 region has 19 residues. CDR3 loop: CASSIYGGGASPPPYEQYF. As DNA, the CDR3 is TGTGCCAGTAGTATTTATGGGGGGGGTGCCAGTCCGCCCCCCTACGAGCAGTACTTC.

V gene TRBV27 combines with J gene TRBJ1-4; the D gene is possibly TRBD1 (6 bases). Trimming shortened V by 7 bases and J by 8 bases, and 17 bases separated the two germline ends. CDR3 length: 14 amino acids. Germline-derived CDR1 and CDR2 are MNHEY and SMNVEV (reference sequence). The CDR3 region is CASKQTGFVEKLFF. The CDR3 coding sequence is TGTGCCAGCAAACAGACAGGATTTGTCGAAAAACTGTTTTTT.

This sequence joins TRBV27 and TRBJ2-1, with 9 positions matching TRBD2. The V segment lost 2 bases and the J segment 0 bases; nucleotides outside the gene matches: 2. The CDR3 runs 16 residues. Germline-derived CDR1 and CDR2 are MNHEY and SMNVEV (reference sequence). CDR3 DNA: TGTGCCAGCAGTTTAGAGCGGGGGGCCTCCTACAATGAGCAGTTCTTC. This gives the protein CASSLERGASYNEQFF.

This chain connects TRBV10-2 to TRBJ2-1, with 10 nucleotides matching TRBD2. The germline gives CDR1 WSHSY, CDR2 SAAADI. The V gene end was trimmed by 2 bases and the J gene end by 0 bases; junction bases not matched to a gene: 10. There are 19 residues in the CDR3. CDR3 nucleotide sequence: TGCGCCAGCAGTGAGGTAGCGGGAGGCCGTATGAGCTCCTACAATGAGCAGTTCTTC. As protein: CASSEVAGGRMSSYNEQFF.

This clone was seen just once. The gene calls are TRBV9 and TRBJ1-6, with D unresolved. Trimming stripped 3 bases from V and 6 bases from J, with 10 bases between. Germline CDR1 reads SGDLS; CDR2 reads YYNGEE. CDR3 length equals 14 residues. The CDR3 region has the DNA TGTGCCAGCAGCGCCGGGGTGTTTAATTCACCCCTCCACTTT. Protein sequence: CASSAGVFNSPLHF.

The chain joins TRBV5-5 to TRBJ2-7, with 7 bases lining up with TRBD1. V shed 2 bases and J 6 bases; nucleotides not matched to a gene: 2. CDR1 SGHKS and CDR2 YYEKEE come from the germline V gene (reference sequence). The CDR3 length is 12 residues. CDR3 amino acids: CASSLTGAEQYF. Here the CDR3 DNA reads TGTGCCAGCAGCTTAACAGGGGCCGAGCAGTACTTC.

The chain employs TRBV28 and TRBJ2-5; TRBD2 matches at 12 bases. Germline CDR1 and CDR2: MDHEN and SYDVKM. The CDR3 covers 15 residues. Losses at the gene ends were 7 bases for V and 2 bases for J; bases not matched to a gene: 5. CDR3: CASTRTSGEQETQYF. Here the CDR3 DNA reads TGTGCCAGCACCCGGACTAGCGGGGAGCAAGAGACCCAGTACTTC.

The V call is TRBV9, the J call TRBJ2-7; TRBD2 agrees at 8 bases. The CDR3 sequence is 13 residues long. Trimming took 3 bases from V and 5 from J; bases not matched to a gene: 4. Germline lookup yields CDR1 SGDLS and CDR2 YYNGEE. DNA for the CDR3: TGTGCCAGCAGCGCGGGAGGGCCAAACGAGCAGTACTTC. As protein: CASSAGGPNEQYF.

The table lists this clone with a count of one. The CDR3 sequence: CSVIEEKLFF. CDR3 sequence (DNA): TGCAGCGTCATAGAGGAAAAACTGTTTTTT. This chain uses TRBV29-1 with TRBJ1-4; D is unresolved. Germline V gene lookup returns CDR1 SQVTM and CDR2 ANQGSEA. The CDR3 loop spans 10 amino acids. With 6 bases removed from V and 8 bases from J, the gap between germline ends came to 7 bases.

The V and J genes are TRBV7-9 and TRBJ2-3; a possible D gene is TRBD1 (5 bases). Germline V CDR1 and CDR2: SEHNR, FQNEAQ (reference sequence). Trimming left V 6 bases short and J 5 bases short, with 15 bases between. The CDR3 loop spans 14 amino acids. CDR3: CASSNSAGQDTQYF. Here the CDR3 DNA reads TGTGCCAGCAGTAACTCGGCAGGGCAAGATACGCAGTATTTT.

CDR3 coding DNA: TGTGCCACTTCTTCCGGGACAGGGCTTTCCGGCCTCCACTTT. Translated, it gives CATSSGTGLSGLHF. V and J are TRBV19 and TRBJ1-6; TRBD1 aligns across 9 bases. CDR3 size: 14 residues. Germline V gene sequence: CDR1 LNHDA, CDR2 SQIVND (reference sequence). The trim removed 10 bases at V and 15 bases at J, leaving 16 bases unmatched. The full variable domain, in which reference TRBV19 and TRBJ1-6 provide the parts outside the CDR3, is DGGITQSPKYLFRKEGQNVTLSCEQNLNHDAMYWYRQDPGQGLRLIYYSQIVNDFQKGDIAEGYSVSREKKESFPLTVTSAQKNPTAFYLCATSSGTGLSGLHFGNGTRLTVT.

This CDR3 reads CASSYDGVYNEQFF. The CDR3 DNA reads TGTGCCAGCAGTTACGATGGGGTTTACAATGAGCAGTTCTTC. The chain combines TRBV6-5 with TRBJ2-1, with D uncertain. V was pared by 2 bases and J by 4 bases, with 9 bases between. CDR1 MNHEY and CDR2 SVGAGI come from the germline V gene. The CDR3 length is 14 residues.

A word on this clone: The identical CDR3 is also encoded by other nucleotide sequences in the sample. V usage is TRBV5-6 and J usage is TRBJ2-7; 8 bases are shared with TRBD2. Looked up from germline, CDR1 is SGHDT and CDR2 is YYEEEE. The CDR3 has 14 amino acids. Trimming at V came to 0 bases and at J to 2 bases, leaving 1 base not matched to a gene. CDR3 protein: CASSLGGGPYEQYF. CDR3 coding DNA: TGTGCCAGCAGCTTGGGCGGGGGGCCCTACGAGCAGTACTTC.